This T cell receptor beta chain was sequenced for a study of naive and memory T cell subsets. Whole-study findings and limits: Expression changes during T cell differentiation may affect RNA-based TCR counts. Findings for naive and memory subsets could not be checked against ground truth. Clonotypes are single alpha or beta chains, not paired receptors.

Comment on this clonotype: Its matching antigen is unknown.

Both TRBC1 and TRBC2 were covered by a beta constant-region primer of two equimolar oligonucleotides. Nested alpha and beta constant-region primers with the SP2 primer drove four PCR rounds on ligated cDNA. Using its own MiXCR run on the UMI-ligation and nested PCR reads, TCRdb lists one record per CDR3 protein. The data show several hundred distinct CDR3 sequences, less than 15% seen once. Effector memory cells were sorted as CD45RA-CD27-, EMRA cells as CD45RA+CD27-. Sequencing was done on a sample of CD8+ TEMRA cells from blood. Subset of the sample: effector memory re-expressing CD45RA, CD45RA+ CD27-. This TCR was sampled from a human donor in good health.

Here the CDR3 reads CAWTIAGEASGELFF. The CDR3, as DNA: TGTGCCTGGACCATAGCGGGAGAGGCTAGCGGGGAGCTGTTTTTT. The chain employs TRBV30 and TRBJ2-2; 9 bases align to TRBD2. The CDR3 runs to 15 residues. After removal of 4 bases from V and 7 bases from J, the junction contained 10 bases not matched to a gene. Germline CDR1 and CDR2: GTSNPN and SVGIG (reference sequence).